The rows below give T cell receptor beta chains drawn from one sample of a study of T cell repertoires in cytomegalovirus infection. Their antigen targets remain unknown. TCRdb independently ran MiXCR on the reads; one entry per CDR3 protein. The table records under 95,000 distinct CDR3 sequences, about 45% of them present only once. This sample comprised CD8+ T cells from cultured PBMCs, obtained from culture after CMV antigen stimulation. Receptors originate from a human donor in good health (CMV status not recorded). Some clones in this sample may be carry-over from other donors' samples. CDR3s include the opening cysteine and the closing phenylalanine or tryptophan. Fields, in order: CDR3 protein, CDR3 DNA, V gene, D gene, clone size, J gene. A D gene is named only where the DNA matches it firmly. A clone size is listed for some rows: how often the clone was seen (once, few, many), or a class if it is expanded.

CDR3aa: CASSLGDYSIVETQYF
CDR3nt: TGTGCCAGCAGCTTGGGGGACTACTCGATTGTCGAGACCCAGTACTTC
v_gene: TRBV5-4
d_gene: TRBD2
abundance: many
j_gene: TRBJ2-5

CDR3aa: CASGFFNQPQHF
CDR3nt: TGTGCCAGCGGCTTCTTTAATCAGCCCCAGCATTTT
v_gene: TRBV27
d_gene: -
abundance: -
j_gene: TRBJ1-5

CDR3aa: CAIGYRGTNYGYTF
CDR3nt: TGTGCCATCGGTTACAGGGGAACTAACTATGGCTACACCTTC
v_gene: TRBV10-3
d_gene: TRBD1
abundance: few
j_gene: TRBJ1-2

CDR3aa: CASSYSNRPRETQYF
CDR3nt: TGTGCCAGCAGTTACTCGAACAGGCCTCGAGAGACCCAGTACTTC
v_gene: TRBV6-6
d_gene: -
abundance: once
j_gene: TRBJ2-5

CDR3aa: CASSPSGTQGGPYNEQFF
CDR3nt: TGTGCCAGCAGCCCTTCCGGGACCCAAGGGGGACCATACAATGAGCAGTTCTTC
v_gene: TRBV7-9
d_gene: -
abundance: few
j_gene: TRBJ2-1

CDR3aa: CASVSERGHSYEQYF
CDR3nt: TGTGCCAGCGTCAGTGAGCGGGGGCATTCCTACGAGCAGTACTTC
v_gene: TRBV7-9
d_gene: TRBD2
abundance: -
j_gene: TRBJ2-7

CDR3aa: CASSPDTRTNYGYTF
CDR3nt: TGTGCCAGCAGCCCTGACACCCGGACCAACTATGGCTACACCTTC
v_gene: TRBV7-2
d_gene: -
abundance: many
j_gene: TRBJ1-2

CDR3aa: CATSRPSYVERKLFF
CDR3nt: TGTGCCACCAGCAGACCTTCTTATGTTGAGCGAAAACTGTTTTTT
v_gene: TRBV15
d_gene: -
abundance: -
j_gene: TRBJ1-4

CDR3aa: CASSQRGGGPYEQYF
CDR3nt: TGTGCCAGCAGCCAAAGAGGGGGAGGGCCCTACGAGCAGTACTTC
v_gene: TRBV4-2
d_gene: -
abundance: -
j_gene: TRBJ2-7

CDR3aa: CASSSGGSNNEQFF
CDR3nt: TGTGCCAGCAGCAGCGGAGGGAGCAACAATGAGCAGTTCTTC
v_gene: TRBV11-2
d_gene: -
abundance: few
j_gene: TRBJ2-1

CDR3aa: CASSSTMDAFF
CDR3nt: TGTGCCAGCAGCTCCACAATGGATGCTTTCTTT
v_gene: TRBV7-9
d_gene: -
abundance: -
j_gene: TRBJ1-1

CDR3aa: CASRTSGSGNEQFF
CDR3nt: TGCGCCAGCAGGACTAGCGGGAGTGGTAATGAGCAGTTCTTC
v_gene: TRBV4-1
d_gene: TRBD2
abundance: -
j_gene: TRBJ2-1

CDR3aa: CASGLVQGTSTDTQYF
CDR3nt: TGTGCTAGTGGTTTGGTTCAGGGCACTAGCACAGATACGCAGTATTTT
v_gene: TRBV12-5
d_gene: -
abundance: -
j_gene: TRBJ2-3

CDR3aa: CASSYTGTNTEAFF
CDR3nt: TGTGCCAGCAGTTACACAGGTACGAACACTGAAGCTTTCTTT
v_gene: TRBV6-2/TRBV6-3
d_gene: -
abundance: -
j_gene: TRBJ1-1

CDR3aa: CASSQLDRTREKLFF
CDR3nt: TGTGCCAGCAGCCAATTGGACAGGACTCGCGAAAAACTGTTTTTT
v_gene: TRBV14
d_gene: TRBD1
abundance: -
j_gene: TRBJ1-4

CDR3aa: CASSFADYGGKKTQYF
CDR3nt: TGTGCCAGCAGCTTCGCGGACTACGGCGGGAAAAAGACCCAGTACTTC
v_gene: TRBV7-8
d_gene: -
abundance: many
j_gene: TRBJ2-5

CDR3aa: CASSLSPGQGRGNQPQHF
CDR3nt: TGTGCCAGCAGTTTAAGCCCCGGACAGGGGAGGGGCAATCAGCCCCAGCATTTT
v_gene: TRBV28
d_gene: TRBD1
abundance: few
j_gene: TRBJ1-5

CDR3aa: CAYSMAGELFF
CDR3nt: TGTGCCTACTCCATGGCCGGGGAGCTGTTTTTT
v_gene: TRBV25-1
d_gene: -
abundance: -
j_gene: TRBJ2-2

CDR3aa: CASSSIAYEQYF
CDR3nt: TGTGCCAGCAGCTCGATAGCCTACGAGCAGTACTTC
v_gene: TRBV7-6
d_gene: -
abundance: -
j_gene: TRBJ2-7

CDR3aa: CASSLRQGGGNTEAFF
CDR3nt: TGTGCCAGCAGCCTTAGACAGGGTGGAGGGAACACTGAAGCTTTCTTT
v_gene: TRBV6-1
d_gene: TRBD1
abundance: -
j_gene: TRBJ1-1

CDR3aa: CASSLAEAGFEAFF
CDR3nt: TGTGCCAGCAGCTTAGCGGAAGCAGGGTTCGAAGCTTTCTTT
v_gene: TRBV7-8
d_gene: -
abundance: -
j_gene: TRBJ1-1

CDR3aa: CASTETGAGEAFF
CDR3nt: TGTGCCAGCACCGAGACAGGGGCCGGTGAAGCTTTCTTT
v_gene: TRBV12-3/TRBV12-4
d_gene: TRBD1
abundance: once
j_gene: TRBJ1-1

CDR3aa: CASSPQNTEAFF
CDR3nt: TGTGCCAGCAGCCCTCAAAACACTGAAGCTTTCTTT
v_gene: TRBV7-6
d_gene: -
abundance: -
j_gene: TRBJ1-1

CDR3aa: CASSRPGHLEYSYEQYF
CDR3nt: TGCGCCAGCAGCCGCCCGGGACATCTAGAATACTCCTACGAGCAGTACTTC
v_gene: TRBV23-1
d_gene: -
abundance: -
j_gene: TRBJ2-7

CDR3aa: CASSEWSEAGNTIYF
CDR3nt: TGTGCCAGCAGTGAATGGTCCGAGGCTGGAAACACCATATATTTT
v_gene: TRBV2
d_gene: -
abundance: -
j_gene: TRBJ1-3

CDR3aa: CASSRSAAPTNEKLFF
CDR3nt: TGTGCCAGCAGCCGGTCGGCGGCGCCCACTAATGAAAAACTGTTTTTT
v_gene: TRBV7-6
d_gene: -
abundance: few
j_gene: TRBJ1-4

CDR3aa: CASSPARGNEQYF
CDR3nt: TGTGCCAGCAGCCCCGCTAGGGGGAACGAGCAGTACTTC
v_gene: TRBV7-9
d_gene: -
abundance: -
j_gene: TRBJ2-7

CDR3aa: CASRAGNTEAFF
CDR3nt: TGTGCCAGCAGGGCAGGGAACACTGAAGCTTTCTTT
v_gene: TRBV7-4
d_gene: -
abundance: -
j_gene: TRBJ1-1

CDR3aa: CASSADGGSYNEQFF
CDR3nt: TGTGCCAGCAGCGCTGACGGGGGTTCCTACAATGAGCAGTTCTTC
v_gene: TRBV7-6
d_gene: -
abundance: few
j_gene: TRBJ2-1

CDR3aa: CASSDPRTDSDEQFF
CDR3nt: TGTGCCAGCAGTGACCCCCGGACAGATTCGGATGAGCAGTTCTTC
v_gene: TRBV2
d_gene: -
abundance: -
j_gene: TRBJ2-1

CDR3aa: CASSLRGGTYEQYF
CDR3nt: TGTGCCAGCTCCCTTAGAGGAGGAACCTACGAGCAGTACTTC
v_gene: TRBV27
d_gene: -
abundance: -
j_gene: TRBJ2-7

CDR3aa: CASSLWSGGADTQYF
CDR3nt: TGTGCCAGCAGTTTATGGTCAGGGGGAGCCGATACGCAGTATTTT
v_gene: TRBV27
d_gene: TRBD1
abundance: -
j_gene: TRBJ2-3

CDR3aa: CASSLAGRDLYNEQFF
CDR3nt: TGTGCCAGCAGCTTAGCGGGGCGGGATCTGTACAATGAGCAGTTCTTC
v_gene: TRBV7-8
d_gene: -
abundance: few
j_gene: TRBJ2-1

CDR3aa: CAISEPGLEASENIQYF
CDR3nt: TGTGCCATCAGTGAGCCGGGACTAGAGGCATCGGAAAACATTCAGTACTTC
v_gene: TRBV10-3
d_gene: TRBD2
abundance: few
j_gene: TRBJ2-4

CDR3aa: CSVLGGDTQYF
CDR3nt: TGCAGCGTACTCGGGGGTGATACGCAGTATTTT
v_gene: TRBV20-1
d_gene: -
abundance: -
j_gene: TRBJ2-3

CDR3aa: CASSLGTGDSYEQYF
CDR3nt: TGTGCCAGCAGCTTGGGGACAGGAGATTCCTACGAGCAGTACTTC
v_gene: TRBV7-9
d_gene: TRBD1
abundance: few
j_gene: TRBJ2-7